This T cell receptor (beta chain) was identified during a study of blood T cells in healthy people across ages. Study-wide results and caveats: Calculation of diversity from one million T cells yielded estimates considered to be underestimates. Among T cells, TCR beta diversity per million cells dropped roughly linearly as age rose. Whereas aged donors had fewer naive CD4+ cells, long-lived donors had more of them and higher diversity.

A second PCR of about 7 to 12 cycles used a sample-barcoded 5' primer and a J-beta primer mix. In TCRdb, the 5' RACE reads were re-called with MiXCR into one record per CDR3 protein. Among approximately 800,000 distinct CDR3 sequences listed, 46% were seen once. Sample donors were healthy Caucasian individuals that came from Russia, aged 6 to 90. The CDR3 runs to 13 residues. V was shortened by 7 bases and J by 0 bases, with 10 bases between the two germline ends. The germline V gene has CDR1 DFQATT and CDR2 SNEGSKA (reference sequence). This clonotype was found many times. What it recognizes is unknown.

The sequence was collected from an elderly man in good health. This chain links TRBV20-1 with TRBJ2-1, with no clear D. Sequenced: blood. DNA of the CDR3: TGCAGTGTGCGGTCATACTCCTACAATGAGCAGTTCTTC. Its translation is CSVRSYSYNEQFF.